The sequence of this TCR beta chain was determined in a study of technical replicates of blood from several donors. Germline trimming cut 6 bases from V and 7 bases from J; bases unmatched to any gene: 6. CDR1 and CDR2 (germline): KGHSH, LQKENI. CDR3 length equals 14 residues. Assay used: immunoSEQ multiplex PCR; TCRdb lists only in-frame clones, some missing. The sample records some 73,000 clones, approximately 90% being singletons. The sample was PBMCs. The rearrangement links TRBV18 to TRBJ1-6, with TRBD1 matching 7 bases. The clonotype comes from a human donor in good health. Some clones in this sample may be carry-over from other donors' samples. In DNA, the CDR3 is TGTGCCAGCTCCCCCGGGACAGTCAATTCACCCCTCCACTTT. Translating it yields CASSPGTVNSPLHF. The variable domain in full, with the rest retrieved from reference TRBV18 and TRBJ1-6, is NAGVMQNPRHLVRRRGQEARLRCSPMKGHSHVYWYRQLPEEGLKFMVYLQKENIIDESGMPKERFSAEFPKEGPSILRIQQVVRGDSAAYFCASSPGTVNSPLHFGNGTRLTVT.